This TCR beta chain comes out of a study of blood T cell repertoires in COVID-19 (dated by TCRdb to the early 2020s). Background for the entire study: The collaborator samples originated in the United States, Italy and Spain and spanned the acute and convalescent phases of COVID-19. The prospective study material was composed of cDNA or gDNA derived from T cells, B-cell-depleted T cells, or PBMCs. Deeply sampled blood TCRbeta repertoires from subjects exposed to, actively infected with, or recovered from COVID-19 were included in the dataset. The repertoires were made available in a free public database intended to serve as a resource for research on the immune response to SARS-CoV-2. The samples were drawn from two sources: the first 160 participants of the ongoing ImmuneRACE study, and 950 to 1,500 subjects contributed by 6 global collaborators. A de-identified subject ID, COVID-19 status, age in years and sex were almost always included in the sample metadata. HLA class I and class II types, where available, came from metadata supplied by the sample provider rather than from assay-based typing.

Including cysteine and phenylalanine, the CDR3 has 13 amino acids. Only CDR3 DNA remains: 39 bases, in frame from the first base. Clipping removes 3 bases from V and 4 bases from J, with 5 as the unmatched junction base count. The germline V gene (reference sequence) supplies CDR1 GTSNPN and CDR2 SVGIG. Whole blood was collected in K2EDTA tubes by collaborating institutions according to the institutions' own protocols. Collaborator samples were shipped for TCRbeta analysis as frozen whole blood, isolated PBMCs, or DNA extracted from either sample type. The immunoSEQ Assay, a bias-controlled multiplex PCR, was used to amplify TCRbeta CDR3 regions from genomic DNA. As for the original processing: Within the assay, amplification of reference gene primers was used to estimate how many nucleated cells each sample contained. To quantify the absolute abundance of each unique TCRbeta CDR3 rearrangement, sequence reads were collapsed and filtered. For each sample, productive Simpson clonality was calculated by taking the square root of Simpson's diversity index across productive rearrangements. The immuneACCESS repertoire file appears here via TCRdb, limited to in-frame rearrangements. These files lack a portion of the clones; in checked studies, under half of the deficit traces to unresolved V genes, and the cause of the others is not known. Clone size and V and J calls were adopted from that table, with D and trimming inferred from the DNA. Counted in this sample were 30,000 to 35,000 clones; around 89% of them appeared once. Around 0.53% of the sample goes to the ten largest clones.

Study-wide conclusions, independent of this receptor: The amount of clinical and demographic metadata varied by source and participant and was provided uncurated.

As regards this clone: What this receptor recognizes is not known. The sample holds no much larger clone one base away, and base qualities are not on file.

The rearrangement joined TRBV30 to TRBJ2-7; 8 central bases correspond to TRBD1. The sequence came from a woman aged 40 to 49 with active or convalescent COVID-19. Material for sequencing was peripheral blood. Here the CDR3 is given as CAWRRTGLYEQYF. The DNA sequence is as follows: TGTGCCTGGAGGAGGACAGGGTTGTACGAGCAGTACTTC.